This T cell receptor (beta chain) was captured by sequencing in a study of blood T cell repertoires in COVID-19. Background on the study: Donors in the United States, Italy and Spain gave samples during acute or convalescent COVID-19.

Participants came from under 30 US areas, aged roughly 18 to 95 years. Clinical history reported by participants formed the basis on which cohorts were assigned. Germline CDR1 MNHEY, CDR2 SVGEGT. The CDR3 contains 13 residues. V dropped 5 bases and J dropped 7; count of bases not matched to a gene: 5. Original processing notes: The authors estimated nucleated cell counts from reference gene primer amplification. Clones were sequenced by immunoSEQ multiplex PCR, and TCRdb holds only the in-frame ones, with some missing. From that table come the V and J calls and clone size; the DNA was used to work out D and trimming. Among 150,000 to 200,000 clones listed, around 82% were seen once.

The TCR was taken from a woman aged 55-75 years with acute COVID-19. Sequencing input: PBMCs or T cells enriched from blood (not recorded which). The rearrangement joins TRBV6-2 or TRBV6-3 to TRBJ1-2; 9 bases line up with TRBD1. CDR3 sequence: CASSPGQGFGYTF. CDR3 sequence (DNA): TGTGCCAGCAGTCCGGGACAGGGTTTTGGCTACACCTTC.